Given below is one T cell receptor (beta chain) in context. This entry comes from a study of technical replicates of blood from a few donors. The J segment lost 4 bases and the V segment lost 8 bases, leaving 4 bases of the junction unmatched. CDR1 and CDR2 from the germline V gene are MGHDK and SYGVNS. There are 14 residues in the CDR3. Sequencing used immunoSEQ multiplex PCR; TCRdb keeps in-frame clones, though not all of them. The top ten clones hold approximately 0.25% of a sample with 70,000 to 85,000 clones, under 95% of them seen once. V gene TRBV25-1 combines with J gene TRBJ2-2, with TRBD1 identical over 10 bases. This clonotype originated in a human donor in good health. Specimen: T cells isolated from PBMCs. The CDR3, as DNA: TGTGCCAGCCACCGGGACAGGGGCACCGGGGAGCTGTTTTTT. Encoded protein: CASHRDRGTGELFF.